The 15 T cell receptor beta chains below were found in one sample sequenced in a study of T-cell reconstitution after alpha-beta-depleted transplantation in children. A TCRbeta library incorporating unique molecular identifiers was prepared. From the PCR reads, TCRdb called clonotypes with MiXCR, one entry per CDR3 protein. The table includes 84,000 or so distinct CDR3 sequences, about 16% detected once. The sequenced sample was PBMCs, mostly from graft donor cells, obtained 180 days after TCRalphabeta/CD19-depleted stem cell transplant. The receptors were sampled from a male patient aged 2 to 10 who had a stem cell transplant for acute lymphoblastic leukemia, so the T cells may come from the graft donor.

In its sample, this clonotype was seen a few times. The V call is TRBV4-2, the J call TRBJ1-1, with a weak D call TRBD1 (5 bases). V was trimmed by 3 bases and J by 1 base, leaving 15 bases between them. Germline loops: CDR1 LGHNA, CDR2 YNFKEQ. The length of the CDR3 is 16 residues. Here the CDR3 DNA reads TGTGCCAGCAGCCACGGACAAGAGGAAAGGAACACTGAAGCTTTCTTT. Protein product: CASSHGQEERNTEAFF.

This clonotype was observed at least ten times. The chain uses TRBV18 and TRBJ2-7; a possible D gene is TRBD2 (5 bases). The CDR3 has 16 residues. The germline gives CDR1 KGHSH, CDR2 LQKENI. V lost 3 bases and J 6 bases, leaving 21 bases between the germline ends. The CDR3 loop is CASSPSLSSARPEQYF. CDR3 nucleotide sequence: TGTGCCAGCTCACCCTCCCTAAGTAGCGCCAGGCCCGAGCAGTACTTC. Full variable domain (rest looked up from reference TRBV18 and TRBJ2-7): NAGVMQNPRHLVRRRGQEARLRCSPMKGHSHVYWYRQLPEEGLKFMVYLQKENIIDESGMPKERFSAEFPKEGPSILRIQQVVRGDSAAYFCASSPSLSSARPEQYFGPGTRLTVT.

Only a few counts were recorded for this clonotype. The gene calls are TRBV20-1 and TRBJ1-1; D possibly corresponds to TRBD1 (5 bases). Trimming removed 0 bases from V and 0 bases from J, with 17 bases in between. The CDR3 spans 17 residues. Germline lookup yields CDR1 DFQATT and CDR2 SNEGSKA (reference sequence). CDR3 in DNA: TGCAGTGCTAGAGACCCAACATACAGGTCCATGAACACTGAAGCTTTCTTT. Its protein is CSARDPTYRSMNTEAFF.

V is TRBV5-6 and J is TRBJ2-1; 7 bases align to TRBD1. With V trimmed by 3 bases and J by 7 bases, 7 bases remained unmatched. The CDR3 consists of 14 residues. From germline, CDR1 is SGHDT and CDR2 YYEEEE. The CDR3 nucleotides are TGTGCCAGCAGCTCCTTGACAGGGTGGAATGAGCAGTTCTTC. It encodes CASSSLTGWNEQFF.

The CDR3 DNA reads as TGCAGCGCCCCCGGGACAAACAAAGAGACCCAGTACTTC. This sequence encodes CSAPGTNKETQYF. The chain combines TRBV29-1 with TRBJ2-5; D is perhaps TRBD1 (6 bases). The CDR3 has 13 residues. Trimming shortened V by 7 bases and J by 3 bases, and 15 bases separated the two germline ends. Germline CDR1 SQVTM, CDR2 ANQGSEA.

Only a few counts were recorded for this clonotype. The rearrangement joins TRBV5-1 to TRBJ2-1; TRBD2 matches 12 bases. This CDR3 region has 18 residues. CDR1 and CDR2 (germline): SGHRS, YFSETQ. V was clipped by 4 bases and J by 3 bases; unmatched bases: 11. The CDR3 DNA reads TGCGCCAGCAGCCAGGCGGGACTAGCGGGCTTAGGCTACAATGAGCAGTTCTTC. Protein: CASSQAGLAGLGYNEQFF.

This clonotype occurred many times. The chain combines TRBV5-1 with TRBJ2-3, with D possibly being TRBD1 or TRBD2 (6 bases each). The germline V gene has CDR1 SGHRS and CDR2 YFSETQ. The CDR3 loop spans 13 amino acids. V lost 5 bases and J 2 bases, leaving 9 bases between the germline ends. The CDR3 DNA reads as TGCGCCAGCAGAGGGGGGATCACAGATACGCAGTATTTT. This encodes CASRGGITDTQYF.

The chain has TRBV6-5 and TRBJ1-6; D gene ambiguous. Trimming shortened V by 6 bases and J by 4 bases, and 16 bases separated the two germline ends. Germline V gene sequence: CDR1 MNHEY, CDR2 SVGAGI. The CDR3 spans 16 residues. The CDR3 nucleotides are TGTGCCAGCAGCTATGGACGGAAAAAGTATAATTCACCCCTCCACTTT. The encoded protein is CASSYGRKKYNSPLHF.

J is TRBJ2-7 and V is TRBV5-1; 8 nucleotides align to TRBD1. With V trimmed by 4 bases and J by 3 bases, 3 bases remained unmatched. CDR1 and CDR2 from the germline V gene are SGHRS and YFSETQ. The CDR3 is 13 amino acids. This CDR3 reads CASSDGTGYEQYF. In DNA, the CDR3 is TGCGCCAGCAGCGACGGGACAGGCTACGAGCAGTACTTC.

By share, this clonotype ranks as large (0.1 to 1%). The chain employs TRBV7-9 and TRBJ2-7; TRBD1 matches at 11 bases. CDR1 and CDR2 from the germline V gene are SEHNR and FQNEAQ (reference sequence). J was trimmed by 3 bases and V by 5 bases; bases with no gene match: 15. This CDR3 region has 18 residues. The CDR3 is CASSPPAGQGARNYEQYF. CDR3 nucleotides: TGTGCCAGCAGCCCGCCTGCAGGACAGGGGGCGCGTAACTACGAGCAGTACTTC.

This clonotype was observed a few times. This chain connects TRBV7-8 to TRBJ2-5; 7 nucleotides line up with TRBD1. The CDR3 length is 15 residues. Germline CDR1 and CDR2: SGHVS and FQNEAQ. V trimming: 6 bases; J trimming: 2 bases; junction bases outside the gene matches: 9. CDR3 protein: CASSDRVSSQETQYF. The CDR3 DNA reads TGTGCCAGCAGTGACAGGGTATCAAGTCAAGAGACCCAGTACTTC.

The sample holds many counts of this clonotype. The chain has TRBV12-3 or TRBV12-4 and TRBJ2-5, with 9 bases lining up with TRBD2. The CDR3 loop spans 15 amino acids. Trimming at V came to 8 bases and at J to 1 base, leaving 8 bases not matched to a gene. DNA of the CDR3: TGTGCCAGCCGACTGAGCGGGGGGCTCCAAGAGACCCAGTACTTC. Translation: CASRLSGGLQETQYF.

The chain couples TRBV10-3 to TRBJ2-5; TRBD1 agrees at 7 bases. Germline values: CDR1 ENHRY, CDR2 SYGVKD. This CDR3 region has 15 residues. V gave up 6 bases and J gave up 1 base; unmatched junction bases: 8. Written as DNA, the CDR3 is TGTGCCATCAGACCCGGGACAGTATCCCAAGAGACCCAGTACTTC. Residues: CAIRPGTVSQETQYF.

This rearrangement joins TRBV3-1 to TRBJ2-7; 7 positions agree with TRBD2. In germline, CDR1 is LGHDT, CDR2 YNNKEL (reference sequence). This CDR3 has 15 residues. With 1 base clipped from V and 4 bases from J, the junction kept 7 bases outside the gene matches. CDR3 protein: CASSQAPGGGYEQYF. Here the CDR3 DNA reads TGTGCCAGCAGCCAAGCTCCGGGCGGGGGTTACGAGCAGTACTTC.

The V and J genes are TRBV12-3 or TRBV12-4 and TRBJ2-7; 10 nucleotides align to TRBD1. V shed 0 bases, J shed 4 bases, and the junction held 6 bases outside the gene matches. The CDR3 runs 16 residues. CDR3 sequence reads: CASSLAPTGGSYEQYF. The CDR3 DNA follows: TGTGCCAGCAGTTTAGCCCCGACAGGGGGCTCATACGAGCAGTACTTC.